This TCR beta chain was recorded in a study of T cells after yellow fever vaccination. Background on the study: Using CD3, CD45RA, CCR7 and CD95, the EM, EMRA, CM and Tscm memory subsets were sorted. With SMART-Seq v4 Ultra Low Input, the fractions containing low cell numbers were prepared.

The study's findings and limits: Once the booster was given, most primary-vaccination clones reappeared, at approximately 97% for CD4 and 85% to 90% for CD8. Abundant clonotypes from the bulk population could have been carried over as contaminants into FACS-sorted repertoires.

This clonotype was counted at least ten times. CDR3 length: 12 residues. V lost 0 bases, J lost 7 bases, and 5 bases lay in between. Germline CDR1 SGDLS, CDR2 YYNGEE. Via MiXCR, TCRdb re-called the 5' RACE reads, giving one row per CDR3 protein. Found here are 10,000 or so distinct CDR3 sequences, about 5% of them singletons; the top ten hold less than 0.95%. This chain joins TRBV9 and TRBJ2-1; D uncertain. This clonotype was obtained from a man aged 25 to 40 who received the YFV17D yellow fever vaccine. The sample consisted of PBMCs, either bulk or a sorted T-cell subset (CD4+, CD8+, memory, or dextramer-sorted; not recorded which), taken on the day of the yellow fever booster vaccination. Written as DNA, the CDR3 is TGTGCCAGCAGCGTAGAGGGAAATGAGCAGTTCTTC. Translated: CASSVEGNEQFF.